The T cell receptor (beta chain) under discussion was sequenced for a study of T cell responses to AZD1222 COVID-19 vaccine (dated by TCRdb to about 2021). In terms of the full investigation: Because spike-specific TCR depth and breadth did not differ between the two schedules, AZD1222 recipients who got a second dose at roughly 4 weeks were pooled with those who got a second dose at roughly 12 weeks. TCR sequencing covered more than 230 trial participants: around 210 given two doses of AZD1222 and approximately 25 given two doses of MenACWY control vaccine. Enrollment into the trials was organized by age into subgroups of 18-55, 56-69 and 70-plus years, and those subgroups contained roughly 150, 30 and 60 TCR-sequenced participants, respectively. Overall results and qualifications from the work: Most participants were white British and females outnumbered males, and the authors suggested that clonal diversity may have been underestimated. In the small 56-69-year group, the increase in depth fell short of significance, most likely because of low power. Epitopes outside the regions mutated in the B.1.351 and B.1.1.7 variants were reportedly recognized by nearly half of the unique spike-specific TCRs. Because no day 14 peak-response samples were available, the repertoires could be characterized only after the peak T cell response. After two AZD1222 doses, both the breadth and the depth of spike-specific TCRs were significantly higher than at day 0 and than in MenACWY recipients. The whole spike protein was spanned by vaccine-associated CD4 TCRs, and dominant responses were seen in regions 160-218 and 743-854. Conclusions about previously exposed vaccinees are limited, since just five to seven AZD1222 recipients were seropositive for SARS-CoV-2 at baseline.

The CDR3 regions of human TCRbeta chains were analyzed by immunosequencing. Per the source publication's procedure: Repertoire TCRs were matched against a reference library of SARS-CoV-2-specific TCRs generated with the MIRA antigen-specificity platform. Breadth meant the fraction of unique TCRs that were SARS-CoV-2-associated, whereas depth meant the fraction of total T cells that were SARS-CoV-2-associated. Using the MIRA data, every spike-specific TCR was mapped to the spike region that the TCR reacted to and assigned to either a CD4 or a CD8 class. Log10-transformed breadth and depth values were compared by one-way ANOVA with Sidak's multiple comparisons tests. TCRdb retrieved this table from immuneACCESS and kept in-frame rearrangements only. Not all clones are present; in checked studies, unresolved V genes account for under half, and no reason is known for the remainder. V, J and clone size reflect that table, while D and trimming were determined from the DNA. This sample comprises more than 95,000 clones, over 75% of them detected only once. The ten largest clones capture 7.5% of the sample.

Sample time point, as interpreted from the label and publication: baseline before first vaccination. The vaccinee samples were drawn from two UK trials, COV001 and COV002, one of which was a single-blind randomized controlled phase 2/3 trial testing AZD1222 (ChAdOx1 nCoV-19) in healthy adults. Trial participant PBMC samples were collected at day 0 and day 28 after the second dose for TCRbeta chain sequencing. About this clone itself: Its cognate antigen has yet to be identified. No base quality values were provided; no much bigger clone lies one nucleotide off.

The junction carries 17 bases between V and J, which are trimmed by 1 base and 8 bases respectively. In the germline V gene, CDR1 corresponds to MNHEY and CDR2 to SVGAGI. Measured from the cysteine to the phenylalanine, the CDR3 is 15 residues long. Only CDR3 DNA is held: 45 bases, read in frame from base 1. Recombination connected TRBV6-5 to TRBJ1-2; the D region possibly corresponds to TRBD1 (5 bases align). Here the sequenced sample was peripheral blood, taken on day 0 of AZD1222 vaccination. This TCR came from an adult in good health. The nucleotide sequence is given as TGTGCCAGCAGTTACTTCGAGGGGTGGGCAGGCGGCTACACCTTC. The translation is CASSYFEGWAGGYTF.